Listed below are T cell receptor beta chains from one sample, sequenced in a study of neurological immune-mediated disorders. One entry per CDR3 protein, called by TCRdb with MiXCR from the 5' RACE reads. The data show 80,000 or so distinct CDR3 sequences, with roughly 9% seen just once and 1.5% to 2% held by the top ten. Sequenced: PBMCs. Every receptor here comes from a middle-aged man in good health. The CDR3 runs from the conserved cysteine through the conserved F or W. A D gene is named only where the DNA matches it firmly. Clone size is shown for a subset of rows, as once, few, many or a class of expanded clone.

size: few; length: 15; V: TRBV7-2; J: TRBJ2-5; D: NA; CDR3: CASSLGGDVRETQYF; DNA: TGTGCCAGCAGCTTAGGGGGAGACGTCCGGGAGACCCAGTACTTC
size: many; length: 17; V: TRBV7-2; J: TRBJ2-7; D: TRBD1; CDR3: CASSPKVPGTGGHEQYF; DNA: TGTGCCAGCAGCCCGAAGGTCCCCGGGACAGGGGGCCACGAGCAGTACTTC
size: many; length: 12; V: TRBV10-3; J: TRBJ2-7; D: NA; CDR3: CATRDTLYEQYF; DNA: TGTGCCACCCGGGACACCCTCTACGAGCAGTACTTC
size: many; length: 14; V: TRBV7-6; J: TRBJ1-1; D: NA; CDR3: CASSSGTENTEAFF; DNA: TGTGCCAGCAGCTCCGGGACGGAGAACACTGAAGCTTTCTTT
size: many; length: 15; V: TRBV6-1; J: TRBJ2-2; D: NA; CDR3: CASSSSYRVPGGLFF; DNA: TGTGCCAGCAGTTCCTCTTACAGAGTCCCCGGGGGGCTGTTTTTT
size: many; length: 15; V: TRBV21-1; J: TRBJ2-7; D: NA; CDR3: CASSMGAGRNYEQYF; DNA: TGTGCCAGCAGCATGGGGGCGGGACGGAACTACGAGCAGTACTTC
size: many; length: 11; V: TRBV12-3/TRBV12-4; J: TRBJ2-4; D: NA; CDR3: CASSLSNIQYF; DNA: TGTGCCAGCAGTTTATCAAACATTCAGTACTTC
size: many; length: 12; V: TRBV10-3; J: TRBJ1-5; D: NA; CDR3: CAISDSMEPQHF; DNA: TGTGCCATCAGTGACTCGATGGAGCCCCAGCATTTT
size: many; length: 16; V: TRBV7-2; J: TRBJ2-2; D: TRBD1; CDR3: CASSLGDRGNTGELFF; DNA: TGTGCCAGCAGCTTAGGGGACAGGGGGAACACCGGGGAGCTGTTTTTT
size: many; length: 14; V: TRBV20-1; J: TRBJ2-7; D: TRBD1; CDR3: CSARDAQGAGEQYF; DNA: TGCAGTGCTAGAGATGCGCAGGGGGCTGGCGAGCAGTACTTC
size: many; length: 13; V: TRBV7-9; J: TRBJ2-2; D: TRBD1; CDR3: CASVSGGTGELFF; DNA: TGTGCCAGCGTGTCAGGGGGAACCGGGGAGCTGTTTTTT
size: many; length: 17; V: TRBV10-3; J: TRBJ2-1; D: TRBD2; CDR3: CAISDSGGARIYNEQFF; DNA: TGTGCCATCAGTGACAGCGGGGGGGCCCGAATCTACAATGAGCAGTTCTTC
size: many; length: 13; V: TRBV6-2/TRBV6-3; J: TRBJ2-2; D: NA; CDR3: CASRRAGGGELFF; DNA: TGTGCCAGCAGACGCGCGGGTGGCGGGGAGCTGTTTTTT
size: many; length: 14; V: TRBV2; J: TRBJ2-1; D: TRBD1; CDR3: CASIGTGIPNEQFF; DNA: TGTGCCAGCATAGGGACAGGGATCCCCAATGAGCAGTTCTTC
size: many; length: 16; V: TRBV18; J: TRBJ2-7; D: NA; CDR3: CASSPPPGPSLYEQYF; DNA: TGTGCCAGCTCACCACCTCCGGGACCGAGCCTCTACGAGCAGTACTTC
size: few; length: 14; V: TRBV4-1; J: TRBJ2-1; D: TRBD2; CDR3: CASRLAGGPNEQFF; DNA: TGCGCCAGCAGACTAGCGGGAGGGCCGAATGAGCAGTTCTTC
size: many; length: 16; V: TRBV7-9; J: TRBJ2-6; D: TRBD1; CDR3: CASSLDRGRGANVLTF; DNA: TGTGCCAGCAGCCTCGACAGGGGGCGGGGGGCCAACGTCCTGACTTTC
size: many; length: 16; V: TRBV5-1; J: TRBJ2-1; D: TRBD2; CDR3: CASSENGLAGVNEQFF; DNA: TGCGCCAGCAGCGAGAACGGACTAGCGGGAGTTAATGAGCAGTTCTTC
size: NA; length: 11; V: TRBV12-3/TRBV12-4; J: TRBJ2-5; D: NA; CDR3: CANSLKETQYF; DNA: TGTGCTAACAGTTTAAAAGAGACCCAGTACTTC
size: many; length: 18; V: TRBV5-1; J: TRBJ2-1; D: TRBD2; CDR3: CASRGGLAGTYGYNEQFF; DNA: TGCGCCAGCAGAGGGGGACTAGCGGGGACCTACGGATACAATGAGCAGTTCTTC
size: many; length: 15; V: TRBV20-1; J: TRBJ1-6; D: NA; CDR3: CSARVGGRDNSPLHF; DNA: TGCAGTGCTAGAGTGGGGGGTCGTGATAATTCACCCCTCCACTTT
size: many; length: 14; V: TRBV5-1; J: TRBJ2-7; D: TRBD1; CDR3: CASSSGTGGLKQYF; DNA: TGCGCCAGCAGCTCAGGGACAGGTGGCCTAAAGCAGTACTTC
size: many; length: 15; V: TRBV27; J: TRBJ1-4; D: NA; CDR3: CASSFLGGTNEKLFF; DNA: TGTGCCAGCAGTTTTTTGGGAGGGACTAATGAAAAACTGTTTTTT
size: many; length: 17; V: TRBV28; J: TRBJ2-6; D: NA; CDR3: CASSLGGQFGGANVLTF; DNA: TGTGCCAGCAGTTTAGGGGGCCAATTTGGTGGGGCCAACGTCCTGACTTTC
size: many; length: 17; V: TRBV6-2/TRBV6-3; J: TRBJ2-4; D: TRBD2; CDR3: CASSYPGLAGPKNIQYF; DNA: TGTGCCAGCAGTTACCCCGGACTAGCGGGCCCCAAAAACATTCAGTACTTC